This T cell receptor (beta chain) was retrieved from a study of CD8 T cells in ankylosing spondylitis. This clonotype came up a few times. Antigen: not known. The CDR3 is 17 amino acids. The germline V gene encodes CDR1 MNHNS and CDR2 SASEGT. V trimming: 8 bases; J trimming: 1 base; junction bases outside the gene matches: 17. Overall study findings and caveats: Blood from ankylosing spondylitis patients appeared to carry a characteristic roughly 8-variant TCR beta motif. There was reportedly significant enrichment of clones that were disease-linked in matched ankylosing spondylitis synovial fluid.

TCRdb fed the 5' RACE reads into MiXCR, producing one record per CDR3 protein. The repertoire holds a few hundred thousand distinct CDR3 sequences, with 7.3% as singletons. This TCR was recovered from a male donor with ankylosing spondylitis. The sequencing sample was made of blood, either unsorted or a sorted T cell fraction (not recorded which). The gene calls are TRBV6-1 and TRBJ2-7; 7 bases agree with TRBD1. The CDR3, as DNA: TGTGCCAGCGTCATCGGGACAGCGGCCTTTATTTCCTACGAGCAGTACTTC. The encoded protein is CASVIGTAAFISYEQYF.